Included here is one T cell receptor (beta chain) sequence, with context. The target antigen is unknown. Sequencing used immunoSEQ multiplex PCR; TCRdb keeps in-frame clones, though not all of them. This sample yields around 70,000 clones, of which approximately 90% are seen a single time; less than 3.5% belongs to the top ten. Per the germline V gene, CDR1 is MDHEN and CDR2 is SYDVKM. The length of the CDR3 is 16 residues. The V end was cut by 3 bases, the J end by 1 base, with 16 bases between. This entry is derived from a study of lymphopenia after photon versus proton radiotherapy. Points from the study as a whole: A bigger post-nadir fall in TCR diversity correlated inversely with survival time in deceased patients. Survival link was tested only in deceased patients; proton benefit remains a possibility. After the lymphocyte nadir, photon-treated repertoires showed oligoclonal expansion, especially of CD8+ Temra cells. Proton therapy kept repertoires fairly stable, unlike photons, which gained effector/memory cells.

This chain connects TRBV28 to TRBJ2-7; possibly TRBD1 for D (6 bases). This sequence originates from a woman aged 70-85 years with pancreatic cancer. Sequences were derived from peripheral blood, sampled from a patient treated with photon-based radiotherapy. CDR3 nucleotides: TGTGCCAGCAGTTTTGGGCCAAAGGGGGTGTCCTACGAGCAGTACTTC. This sequence encodes CASSFGPKGVSYEQYF.